This is a list of T cell receptor beta chains from one sample in a study of human T cells and chemical hapten exposure. TCRdb recomputed calls from the RACE reads with MiXCR, one row per CDR3 protein. The sample lists roughly 130,000 distinct CDR3 sequences, more than 7.5% occurring once. Sequenced input: whole blood. These receptors were collected from a male donor in good health. Some clones in this sample may be carry-over from other donors' samples. The CDR3 runs from the conserved cysteine through the conserved F or W. D genes are given only for firm matches. Expanded clones are given a class, and other clones once, few, many or no size at all.

size: few
D: -
J: TRBJ1-2
V: TRBV7-6
DNA: TGTGCCAGCACTAGGCTTGGGGTAATTGGCTACACCTTC
CDR3: CASTRLGVIGYTF

size: many
D: -
J: TRBJ1-5
V: TRBV7-9
DNA: TGTGCCAGCAGCTCCCGGAATCAGCCCCAGCATTTT
CDR3: CASSSRNQPQHF

size: few
D: -
J: TRBJ1-1
V: TRBV6-2/TRBV6-3
DNA: TGTGCCAGCAGTTATATGGGGGTGGAGAGTGAAGCTTTCTTT
CDR3: CASSYMGVESEAFF

size: -
D: -
J: TRBJ1-2
V: TRBV2
DNA: TGTGCCAGCAGCTGGACAGCTAACTATGGCTACACCTTC
CDR3: CASSWTANYGYTF

size: -
D: -
J: TRBJ2-7
V: TRBV6-2/TRBV6-3
DNA: TGTGCCAGCAGTTACTCGATCTCAGGCTCGGCCGAGCAGTACTTC
CDR3: CASSYSISGSAEQYF

size: many
D: -
J: TRBJ2-4
V: TRBV27
DNA: TGTGCCAGCAGTTTAAGGGGCATCGGGACACTCCAAAACATTCAGTACTTC
CDR3: CASSLRGIGTLQNIQYF

size: many
D: TRBD1
J: TRBJ2-2
V: TRBV27
DNA: TGTGCCAGCAGAAACTTGGGACAGGTAGCCGGGGAGCTGTTTTTT
CDR3: CASRNLGQVAGELFF

size: -
D: -
J: TRBJ2-7
V: TRBV7-2
DNA: TGTGCCAGCAGCTTATATTCGGGGTACGAGCAGTACTTC
CDR3: CASSLYSGYEQYF

size: few
D: TRBD2
J: TRBJ2-1
V: TRBV12-3/TRBV12-4
DNA: TGTGCCAGCATTCAAAGGGCTAGCGGGGGGGCTTACTCCTACAATGAGCAGTTCTTC
CDR3: CASIQRASGGAYSYNEQFF

size: few
D: -
J: TRBJ2-7
V: TRBV7-9
DNA: TGTGCCAGCAGCTTGGACCGCGAGAGCTCCTACGAGCAGTACTTC
CDR3: CASSLDRESSYEQYF

size: few
D: -
J: TRBJ2-1
V: TRBV6-2/TRBV6-3
DNA: TGTGCCAGCAGCCGCCGGGGACTGGCGGAGCAGTTCTTC
CDR3: CASSRRGLAEQFF